This T cell receptor (beta chain) was sequenced in a study of radiotherapy plus CTLA-4 blockade in lung cancer. Across the whole study: Objective responses occurred in 18% of patients; around 28% had disease control.

As regards this clone: Its target is unknown.

Germline V CDR1 and CDR2: MNHEY, SVGAGI. The CDR3 has 14 residues. V was clipped by 4 bases and J by 5 bases, with 11 bases between them. Study-level results: It was early blood T cell clone dynamics, with interferon-beta, that reportedly best predicted response. The study found tumor-derived TCR clones expanded in blood after radiotherapy plus ipilimumab.

Ipilimumab CTLA-4 blockade and focal radiation were given to patients with chemo-refractory metastatic non-small-cell lung cancer. Method: immunoSEQ multiplex PCR; TCRdb's copy keeps in-frame clones and lacks some. The sample includes about 49,000 clones, approximately 76% seen only once; the top ten take 11%. This chain connects TRBV6-5 to TRBJ1-4; no definite D call. Here the sequenced sample was peripheral blood, taken from a patient treated with radiotherapy plus ipilimumab. The receptor was derived from a human donor with non-small cell lung cancer who had stable disease on radiotherapy plus ipilimumab. The CDR3 is CASSFAQPNEKLFF. As DNA, the CDR3 is TGTGCCAGCAGTTTCGCGCAGCCGAATGAAAAACTGTTTTTT.